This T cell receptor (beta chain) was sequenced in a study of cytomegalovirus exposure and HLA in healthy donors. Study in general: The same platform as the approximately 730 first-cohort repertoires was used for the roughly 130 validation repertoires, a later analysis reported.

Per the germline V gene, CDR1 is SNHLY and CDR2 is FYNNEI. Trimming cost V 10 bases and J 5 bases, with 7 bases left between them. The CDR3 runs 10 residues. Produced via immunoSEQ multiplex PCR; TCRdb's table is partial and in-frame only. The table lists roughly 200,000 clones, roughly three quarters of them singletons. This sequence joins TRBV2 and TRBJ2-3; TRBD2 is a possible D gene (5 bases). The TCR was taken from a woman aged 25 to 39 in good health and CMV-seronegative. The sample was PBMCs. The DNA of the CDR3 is TGTGCCAACCGGGGAGATACGCAGTATTTT. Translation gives CANRGDTQYF.